The clone carrying this TCR beta chain has just a few counts. The sample belongs to a study of blood T cell repertoires in COVID-19. Per germline, CDR1 MDHEN and CDR2 SYDVKM. V shed 6 bases, J shed 3 bases, and the junction held 7 bases outside the gene matches. This CDR3 is 17 amino acids long. As originally analysed: Amplification of reference gene primers was used by the study to estimate nucleated cell counts. Sequencing was performed with immunoSEQ multiplex PCR; in TCRdb, only in-frame clones are kept and a portion is missing. Clone size and the V and J calls come from that table; the DNA yielded D and trimming. The profile shows more than 150,000 clones, approximately 83% of them singletons.

The TCR comes from a man aged 65 to 85 who had recovered from COVID-19. The chain links TRBV28 to TRBJ2-1, with 14 bases that match TRBD2. The sample was peripheral blood. CDR3 in amino acids: CASSPGLAGALYNEQFF. The CDR3, as DNA: TGTGCCAGCAGCCCGGGACTAGCGGGAGCACTCTACAATGAGCAGTTCTTC.